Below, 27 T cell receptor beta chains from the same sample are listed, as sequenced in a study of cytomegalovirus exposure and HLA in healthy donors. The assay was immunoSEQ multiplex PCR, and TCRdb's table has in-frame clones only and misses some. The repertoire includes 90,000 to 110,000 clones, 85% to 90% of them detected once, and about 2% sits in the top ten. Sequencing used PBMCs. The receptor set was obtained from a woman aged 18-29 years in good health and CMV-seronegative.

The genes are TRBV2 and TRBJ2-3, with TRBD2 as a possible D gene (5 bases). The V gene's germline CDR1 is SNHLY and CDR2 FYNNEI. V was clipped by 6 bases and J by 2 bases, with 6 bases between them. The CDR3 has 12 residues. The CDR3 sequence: CASRGDTDTQYF. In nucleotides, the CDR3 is TGTGCCAGCAGGGGAGACACAGATACGCAGTATTTT.

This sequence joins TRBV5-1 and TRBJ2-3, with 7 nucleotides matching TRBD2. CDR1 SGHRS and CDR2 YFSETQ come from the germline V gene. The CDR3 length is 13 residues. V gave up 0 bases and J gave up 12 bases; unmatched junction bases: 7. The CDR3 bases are TGCGCCAGCAGCTTGGGAGGGAGGGAGAGACAGTATTTT. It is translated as CASSLGGRERQYF.

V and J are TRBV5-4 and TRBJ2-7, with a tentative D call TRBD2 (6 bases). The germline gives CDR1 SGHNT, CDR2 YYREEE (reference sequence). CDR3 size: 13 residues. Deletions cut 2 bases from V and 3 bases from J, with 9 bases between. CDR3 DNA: TGTGCCAGCAGCTTCGGGAGAAACTACGAGCAGTACTTC. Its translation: CASSFGRNYEQYF.

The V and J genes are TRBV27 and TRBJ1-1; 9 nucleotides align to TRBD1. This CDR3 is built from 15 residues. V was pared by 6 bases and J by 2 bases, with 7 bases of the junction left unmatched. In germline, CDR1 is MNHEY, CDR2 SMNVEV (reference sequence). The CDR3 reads CASRSGQGRNTEAFF. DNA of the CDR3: TGTGCCAGCAGGTCGGGACAGGGAAGAAACACTGAAGCTTTCTTT.

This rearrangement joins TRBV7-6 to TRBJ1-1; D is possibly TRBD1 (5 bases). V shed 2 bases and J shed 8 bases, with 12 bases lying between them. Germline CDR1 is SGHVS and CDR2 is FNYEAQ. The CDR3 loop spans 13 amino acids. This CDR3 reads CASSLMGQKEAFF. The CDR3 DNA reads TGTGCCAGCAGCTTAATGGGGCAGAAAGAAGCTTTCTTT.

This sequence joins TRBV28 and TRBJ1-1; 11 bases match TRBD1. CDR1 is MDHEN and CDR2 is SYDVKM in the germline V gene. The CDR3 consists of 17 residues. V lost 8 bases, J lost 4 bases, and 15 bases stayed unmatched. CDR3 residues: CASGGLGWDRGGTEAFF. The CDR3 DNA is TGTGCCAGCGGGGGACTTGGGTGGGACAGGGGGGGCACTGAAGCTTTCTTT.

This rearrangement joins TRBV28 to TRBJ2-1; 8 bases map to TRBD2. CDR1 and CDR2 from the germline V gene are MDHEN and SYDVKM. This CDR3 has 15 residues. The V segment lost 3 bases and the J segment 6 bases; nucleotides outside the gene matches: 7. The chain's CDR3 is CASSFKRAGVNEQFF. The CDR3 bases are TGTGCCAGCAGTTTTAAACGAGCGGGAGTCAATGAGCAGTTCTTC.

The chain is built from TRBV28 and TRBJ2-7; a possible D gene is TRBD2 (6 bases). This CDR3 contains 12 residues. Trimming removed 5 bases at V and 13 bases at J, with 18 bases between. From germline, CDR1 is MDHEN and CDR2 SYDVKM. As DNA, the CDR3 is TGTGCCAGCAGTCCCCAAGCCGGGACTCCTTACTTC. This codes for CASSPQAGTPYF.

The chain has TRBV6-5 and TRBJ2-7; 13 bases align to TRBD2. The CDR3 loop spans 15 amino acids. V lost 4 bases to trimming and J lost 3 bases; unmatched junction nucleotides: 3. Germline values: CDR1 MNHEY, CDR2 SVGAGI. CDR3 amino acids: CASSSRLAGGYEQYF. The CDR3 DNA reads TGTGCCAGCAGTTCACGACTAGCGGGAGGCTACGAGCAGTACTTC.

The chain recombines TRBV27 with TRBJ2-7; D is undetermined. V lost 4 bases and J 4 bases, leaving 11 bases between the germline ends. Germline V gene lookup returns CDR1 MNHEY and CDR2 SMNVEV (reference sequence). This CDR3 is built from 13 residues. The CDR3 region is CASSSTSLYEQYF. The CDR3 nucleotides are TGTGCCAGCAGTTCCACCTCCCTATACGAGCAGTACTTC.

The DNA for the CDR3 is TGTGCCAGCAGCTCCGGGACAGGGGATAAAAACATTCAGTACTTC. Its translation: CASSSGTGDKNIQYF. This chain connects TRBV13 to TRBJ2-4, with 10 bases lining up with TRBD1. V shed 4 bases and J 4 bases; nucleotides not matched to a gene: 4. This CDR3 has 15 amino acids. Germline V gene sequence: CDR1 PRHDT, CDR2 FYEKMQ (reference sequence).

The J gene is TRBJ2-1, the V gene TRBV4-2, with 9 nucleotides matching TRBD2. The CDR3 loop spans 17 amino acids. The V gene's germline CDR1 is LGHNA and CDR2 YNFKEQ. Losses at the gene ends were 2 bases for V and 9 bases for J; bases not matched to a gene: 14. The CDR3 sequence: CASSQSPRYSGSGEQFF. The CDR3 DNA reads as TGTGCCAGCAGCCAATCCCCCCGGTATAGCGGGAGCGGTGAGCAGTTCTTC.

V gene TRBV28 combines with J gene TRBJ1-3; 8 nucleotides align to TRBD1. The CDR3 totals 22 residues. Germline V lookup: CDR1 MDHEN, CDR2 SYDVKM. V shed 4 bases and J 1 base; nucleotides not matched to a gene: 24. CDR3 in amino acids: CASSSGTGVGVEFFVSGNTIYF. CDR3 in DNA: TGTGCCAGCAGTTCCGGGACAGGAGTTGGGGTTGAGTTTTTTGTATCTGGAAACACCATATATTTT.

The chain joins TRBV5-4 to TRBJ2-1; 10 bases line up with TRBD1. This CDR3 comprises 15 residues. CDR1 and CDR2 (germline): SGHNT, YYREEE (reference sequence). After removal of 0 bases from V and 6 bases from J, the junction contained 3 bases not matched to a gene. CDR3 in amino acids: CASSLVGTGVNEQFF. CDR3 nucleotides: TGTGCCAGCAGCTTGGTTGGGACAGGGGTCAATGAGCAGTTCTTC. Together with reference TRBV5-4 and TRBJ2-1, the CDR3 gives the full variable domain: ETGVTQSPTHLIKTRGQQVTLRCSSQSGHNTVSWYQQALGQGPQFIFQYYREEENGRGNFPPRFSGLQFPNYSSELNVNALELDDSALYLCASSLVGTGVNEQFFGPGTRLTVL.

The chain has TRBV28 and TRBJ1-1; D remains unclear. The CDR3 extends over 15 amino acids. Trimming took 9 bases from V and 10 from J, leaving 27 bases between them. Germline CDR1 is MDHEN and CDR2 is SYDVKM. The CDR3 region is CASLGIDARRIGAFF. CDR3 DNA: TGTGCCAGTCTCGGGATAGATGCCCGCCGCATTGGAGCTTTCTTT.

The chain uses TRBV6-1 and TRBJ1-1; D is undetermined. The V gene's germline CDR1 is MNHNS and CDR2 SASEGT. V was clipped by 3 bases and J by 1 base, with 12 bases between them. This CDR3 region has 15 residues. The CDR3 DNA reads TGTGCCAGCAGTGATGCGGGAACAGCGAACACTGAAGCTTTCTTT. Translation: CASSDAGTANTEAFF.

The CDR3 coding sequence is TGCGCCAGCAGGACACCGAGCTCCTACGAGCAGTACTTC. Translated: CASRTPSSYEQYF. This chain connects TRBV10-2 to TRBJ2-7; D unclear. The CDR3 has 13 amino acids. CDR1 is WSHSY and CDR2 is SAAADI in the germline V gene. Between the trimmed V and J ends, which lost 6 bases and 0 bases, there was a span of 9 bases.

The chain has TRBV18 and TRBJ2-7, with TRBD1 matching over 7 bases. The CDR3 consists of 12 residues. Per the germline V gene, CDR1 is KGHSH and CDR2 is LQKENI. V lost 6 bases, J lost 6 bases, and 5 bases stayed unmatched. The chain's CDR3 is CASSDRAVEQYF. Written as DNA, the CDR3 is TGTGCCAGCTCCGACAGGGCGGTCGAGCAGTACTTC.

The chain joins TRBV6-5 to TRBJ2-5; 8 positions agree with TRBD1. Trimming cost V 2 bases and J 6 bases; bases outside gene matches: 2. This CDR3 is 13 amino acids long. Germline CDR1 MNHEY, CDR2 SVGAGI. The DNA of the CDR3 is TGTGCCAGCAGTTACGACAGGGGTCAGACCCAGTACTTC. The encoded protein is CASSYDRGQTQYF.

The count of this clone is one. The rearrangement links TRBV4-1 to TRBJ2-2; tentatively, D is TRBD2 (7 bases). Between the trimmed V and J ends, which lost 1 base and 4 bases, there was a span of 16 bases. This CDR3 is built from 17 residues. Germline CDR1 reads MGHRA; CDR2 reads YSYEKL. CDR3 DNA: TGCGCCAGCAGCCAAGGTCTGAGGGGGAGGGGCACCGGGGAGCTGTTTTTT. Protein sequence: CASSQGLRGRGTGELFF.

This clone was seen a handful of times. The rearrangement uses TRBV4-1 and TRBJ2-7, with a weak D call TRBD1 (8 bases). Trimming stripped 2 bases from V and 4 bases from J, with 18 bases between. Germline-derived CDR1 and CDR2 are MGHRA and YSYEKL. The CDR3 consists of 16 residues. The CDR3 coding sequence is TGCGCCAGCAGCCAACGGGGGGACGACAGGGGTTACGAGCAGTACTTC. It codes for CASSQRGDDRGYEQYF.

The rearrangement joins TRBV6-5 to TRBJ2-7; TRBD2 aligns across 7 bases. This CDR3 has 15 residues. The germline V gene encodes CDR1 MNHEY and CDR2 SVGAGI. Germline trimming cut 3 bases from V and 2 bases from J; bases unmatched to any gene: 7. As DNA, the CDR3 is TGTGCCAGCAGTTATTGGCGGGACTACACCTACGAGCAGTACTTC. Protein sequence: CASSYWRDYTYEQYF.

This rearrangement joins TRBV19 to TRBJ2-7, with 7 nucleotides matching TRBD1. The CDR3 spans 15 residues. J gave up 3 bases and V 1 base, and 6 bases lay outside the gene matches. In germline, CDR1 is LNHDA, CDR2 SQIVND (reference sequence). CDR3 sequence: CASSIAAQGNYEQYF. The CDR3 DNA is TGTGCCAGTAGTATAGCGGCACAGGGGAACTACGAGCAGTACTTC.

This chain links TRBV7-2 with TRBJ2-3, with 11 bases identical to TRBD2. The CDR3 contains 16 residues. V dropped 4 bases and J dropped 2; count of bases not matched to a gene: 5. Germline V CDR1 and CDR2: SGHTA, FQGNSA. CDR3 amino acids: CASSSGLAETTDTQYF. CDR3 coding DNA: TGTGCCAGCAGCTCGGGACTAGCGGAGACCACAGATACGCAGTATTTT.

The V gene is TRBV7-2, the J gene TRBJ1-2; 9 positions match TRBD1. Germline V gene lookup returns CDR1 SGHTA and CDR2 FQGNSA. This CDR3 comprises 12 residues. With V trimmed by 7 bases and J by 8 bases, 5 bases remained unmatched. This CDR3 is CASTTGGAGYTF. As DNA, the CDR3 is TGTGCCAGCACAACAGGGGGCGCAGGCTACACCTTC.

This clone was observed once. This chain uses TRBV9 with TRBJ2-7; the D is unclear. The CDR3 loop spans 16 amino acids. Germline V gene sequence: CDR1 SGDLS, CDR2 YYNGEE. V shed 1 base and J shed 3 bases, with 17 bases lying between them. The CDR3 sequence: CASSVSARGEIYEQYF. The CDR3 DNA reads TGTGCCAGCAGCGTAAGCGCCAGAGGAGAGATCTACGAGCAGTACTTC.

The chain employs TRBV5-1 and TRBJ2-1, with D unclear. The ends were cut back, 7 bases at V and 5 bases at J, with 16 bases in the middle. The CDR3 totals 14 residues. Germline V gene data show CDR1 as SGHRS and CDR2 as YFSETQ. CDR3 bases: TGCGCCAGCTCCTCCGCAGGAAATAACAATGAGCAGTTCTTC. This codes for CASSSAGNNNEQFF.